This T cell receptor beta chain appears in the sequencing data of a study of cytomegalovirus exposure and HLA in healthy donors. Each donor was nominally healthy when sampled (though unrecorded immune exposures were likely). Both 60 Vbeta primers and 13 Jbeta primers went into the PCR. Here immunoSEQ multiplex PCR was the method, and the copy in TCRdb shows in-frame clones only, minus some. The sample has approximately 110,000 clones; around 80% are singletons. The V gene end was trimmed by 3 bases and the J gene end by 3 bases; junction bases not matched to a gene: 2. CDR3 length: 13 residues. The germline gives CDR1 GTSNPN, CDR2 SVGIG (reference sequence).

This TCR came from a woman in her thirties or forties in good health and CMV-seronegative. The sequenced sample was PBMCs. The V call is TRBV30, the J call TRBJ2-3; TRBD2 aligns across 8 bases. CDR3 sequence: CAWSSGSTDTQYF. In DNA, the CDR3 is TGTGCCTGGAGCAGCGGGAGTACAGATACGCAGTATTTT.